This record looks at one T cell receptor beta chain sequence and its context. Its antigen is still unknown. Noted treatment: AdE1-LMPpoly-expanded autologous EBV-specific T-cell therapy followed by anti-PD-1 nivolumab. This CDR3 spans 13 amino acids. Germline V lookup: CDR1 ENHRY, CDR2 SYGVKD. V gave up 6 bases and J gave up 2 bases, with 10 bases separating them. This sample is drawn from a study of EBV T-cell therapy then PD-1 blockade in nasopharyngeal carcinoma. Only in-frame clones appear in the TCRdb table, and some are missing; sequencing was by immunoSEQ multiplex PCR. There are roughly 17,000 clones in the sample; over 80% occur only once, and around 30% lies in the top ten.

V is TRBV10-3 and J is TRBJ1-1, with D perhaps matching TRBD1 (5 bases). Here the sequenced sample was CD8+ T cells from blood, taken at day 0 from a patient whose treatment included autologous EBV-specific T cells and nivolumab. The TCR sequence derives from a man aged 35-49 years with nasopharyngeal carcinoma. CDR3 DNA: TGTGCCATCAGGGAGACAGCCAACACTGAAGCTTTCTTT. Its protein product is CAIRETANTEAFF.